The 28 T cell receptor beta chains presented below share a single source sample, sequenced in a study of prognosis after radiotherapy for stage I lung cancer. The study amplified the TCR beta CDR3 region from genomic DNA. This amplification was carried out by two rounds of multiplex PCR. Round one of PCR was performed, and it used primers specific to each TRBV and TRBJ gene. TCRdb re-analysed the multiplex PCR reads in MiXCR, keeping a single row per CDR3 protein. The sample holds around 26,000 distinct CDR3 sequences, approximately 29% seen once. The material sequenced was PBMCs, taken before or after stereotactic body radiation therapy (not recorded which). The receptors derive from a donor aged 50 or older with non-small cell lung cancer.

The rearrangement uses TRBV6-1 and TRBJ2-2, with 8 nucleotides matching TRBD2. V was pared by 6 bases and J by 5 bases, with 2 bases of the junction left unmatched. The CDR3 runs 13 residues. The germline CDR1 and CDR2 sequences are MNHNS and SASEGT. The CDR3 coding sequence is TGTGCCAGCAGCCCTAGCGGGACCGGGGAGCTGTTTTTT. It encodes CASSPSGTGELFF.

This clonotype was counted ten times or more. The V call is TRBV5-1, the J call TRBJ2-5; TRBD2 agrees at 12 bases. CDR3 length equals 17 residues. Germline V gene lookup returns CDR1 SGHRS and CDR2 YFSETQ. Trimming took 4 bases from V and 5 from J; bases not matched to a gene: 12. This chain's CDR3 is CASSPWKTSGSLETQYF. The CDR3 bases are TGCGCCAGCAGCCCTTGGAAGACTAGCGGGAGTCTGGAGACCCAGTACTTC.

For this clonotype: One junction end disagrees with the germline gene, perhaps due to a read error. V usage is TRBV6-9 and J usage is TRBJ2-2, with D perhaps assigned TRBD1 or TRBD2 (5 bases each). Germline loops: CDR1 MNHGY, CDR2 SVAAGI. There are 15 residues in the CDR3. As DNA, the CDR3 is TGTGCCAGCAGTTACGAGGGGAGTAGCACCTGGGAGCTGTTTTTT. It encodes CASSYEGSSTWELFF.

Ten or more counts support this clonotype. The V and J genes are TRBV6-5 and TRBJ1-1, with no clear D. There are 15 residues in the CDR3. Germline CDR1 is MNHEY and CDR2 is SVGAGI. Trimming stripped 1 base from V and 6 bases from J, with 15 bases between. The DNA of the CDR3 is TGTGCCAGCAGTTACTTGGGCGTCGGTTTCGCTGAAGCTTTCTTT. The encoded protein is CASSYLGVGFAEAFF.

This clonotype was counted at least ten times. The chain carries TRBV3-1 and TRBJ2-7; TRBD1 aligns across 8 bases. This CDR3 spans 14 amino acids. Per the germline V gene, CDR1 is LGHDT and CDR2 is YNNKEL (reference sequence). Unmatched junction bases numbered 4, after V lost 4 bases and J lost 2 bases. The CDR3 region is CASSLTGAPYEQYF. The CDR3 region has the DNA TGTGCCAGCAGCCTGACAGGGGCTCCCTACGAGCAGTACTTC.

This clonotype appeared many times. The junction does not match germline at one end; this may be a read error. The genes are TRBV5-4 and TRBJ2-2; 8 nucleotides line up with TRBD2. The CDR3 has 16 amino acids. Germline V gene lookup returns CDR1 SGHNT and CDR2 YYREEE (reference sequence). This CDR3 reads CASSLIDSGNSGELFF. The DNA of the CDR3 is TGTGCCAGCAGCTTGATTGATAGCGGGAACTCCGGGGAGCTGTTTTTT.

In this sample, this clonotype turned up many times. The V and J genes are TRBV30 and TRBJ2-5; TRBD1 might be the D (5 bases). There are 12 residues in the CDR3. Trimming stripped 4 bases from V and 2 bases from J, with 8 bases between. Germline-derived CDR1 and CDR2 are GTSNPN and SVGIG (reference sequence). The CDR3 region has the DNA TGTGCCTGGAATACAGGACAAGAGACCCAGTACTTC. As protein: CAWNTGQETQYF.

The chain links TRBV25-1 to TRBJ1-1, with D tentatively TRBD1 (5 bases). Per the germline V gene, CDR1 is MGHDK and CDR2 is SYGVNS. The V gene lost 4 bases and the J gene lost 5 bases, with 11 bases spanning the gap. The CDR3 spans 13 residues. The CDR3 sequence is CASSGWAGTEAFF. Written as DNA, the CDR3 is TGTGCCAGCAGTGGATGGGCAGGGACTGAAGCTTTCTTT.

This clonotype has ten or more counts. The chain carries TRBV7-2 and TRBJ2-3, with TRBD2 matching 7 bases. This CDR3 has 15 amino acids. Looked up from germline, CDR1 is SGHTA and CDR2 is FQGNSA. Trimming took 2 bases from V and 12 from J; bases not matched to a gene: 14. CDR3 sequence: CASSLRSIGLEGQYF. The CDR3, as DNA: TGTGCCAGCAGCTTAAGATCCATCGGACTAGAAGGACAGTATTTT.

Many counts were recorded for this clonotype. V usage is TRBV6-1 and J usage is TRBJ2-7, with 10 nucleotides matching TRBD1. V trimming: 7 bases; J trimming: 4 bases; junction bases outside the gene matches: 10. This CDR3 is 15 amino acids long. Per germline, CDR1 MNHNS and CDR2 SASEGT. The DNA for the CDR3 is TGTGCCAGCACGCGACAGGGGGCGCTTATTTACGAGCAGTACTTC. It specifies CASTRQGALIYEQYF.

Notes on this clonotype: One end of the junction varies from germline; a read error may be responsible. The genes are TRBV6-5 and TRBJ2-3, with TRBD2 identical over 9 bases. Germline assignment: CDR1 MNHEY and CDR2 SVGAGI. The CDR3 length is 15 residues. The CDR3 DNA reads as TGTGCCAGCAGTAACTCGCCGCTAGCGGGACGGGCGCAGTATTTT. It encodes CASSNSPLAGRAQYF.

This clonotype was counted many times. The chain combines TRBV9 with TRBJ2-2; D is uncertain. CDR1 and CDR2 (germline): SGDLS, YYNGEE. The CDR3 runs to 16 residues. The V end was cut by 0 bases, the J end by 6 bases, with 15 bases between. The CDR3 bases are TGTGCCAGCAGCGTAGTACCAGGTTCGACGGCCGGGGAGCTGTTTTTT. Translated: CASSVVPGSTAGELFF.

In this sample, this clonotype turned up many times. The CDR3, as DNA: TGTGCCAGCAGTAATCCCCTAGCCCCGGGACTAGCGGACACAGATACGCAGTATTTT. Protein sequence: CASSNPLAPGLADTDTQYF. The chain has TRBV28 and TRBJ2-3; 11 nucleotides agree with TRBD2. The CDR3 length is 19 residues. The junction had 15 bases not matched to a gene; V was cut back by 5 bases and J by 2 bases. Germline CDR1 MDHEN, CDR2 SYDVKM.

This clonotype was seen ten or more times. The chain employs TRBV9 and TRBJ2-1; no clear D gene. The CDR3 spans 12 residues. The V end lost 0 bases, the J end lost 5 bases, and 3 bases lay between the germline ends. Germline V gene data show CDR1 as SGDLS and CDR2 as YYNGEE. The CDR3 nucleotides are TGTGCCAGCAGCGTAGATGACAATGAGCAGTTCTTC. This sequence encodes CASSVDDNEQFF.

The chain has TRBV6-1 and TRBJ2-7; D is unresolved. The CDR3 contains 14 residues. CDR1 and CDR2 (germline): MNHNS, SASEGT. Trimming took 3 bases from V and 0 from J, leaving 9 bases between them. In DNA, the CDR3 is TGTGCCAGCAGTGAGGCGGAGAGCTCCTACGAGCAGTACTTC. Its translation: CASSEAESSYEQYF.

DNA for the CDR3: TGTGCCAGCAGCGAGGGGGCTAGCGGGGCGGGGGGGGAGACCCAGTACTTC. Residues: CASSEGASGAGGETQYF. The V call is TRBV9, the J call TRBJ2-5, with 9 bases that match TRBD2. Germline CDR1 SGDLS, CDR2 YYNGEE. Unmatched junction bases numbered 14, after V lost 3 bases and J lost 5 bases. The CDR3 is 17 residues long.

At least ten counts were recorded for this clonotype. J is TRBJ2-7 and V is TRBV2; the D gene is possibly TRBD2 (6 bases). Per germline, CDR1 SNHLY and CDR2 FYNNEI. The CDR3 is 16 amino acids. With 10 bases removed from V and 3 bases from J, the gap between germline ends came to 25 bases. CDR3 in DNA: TGTGCCACCTGGAGGGACTCCAAGAATTCGGTCTACGAGCAGTACTTC. Amino acids: CATWRDSKNSVYEQYF.

This clonotype occurred many times. The chain recombines TRBV12-3 or TRBV12-4 with TRBJ1-2; D unclear. Trimming removed 5 bases from V and 4 bases from J, with 8 bases in between. The CDR3 sequence is 12 residues long. CDR3 sequence (DNA): TGTGCCAGCAGTGCAGGAAGCTATGGCTACACCTTC. Its protein product is CASSAGSYGYTF.

This clonotype was recorded at least ten times. The chain employs TRBV28 and TRBJ2-7; D is unresolved. CDR3 length: 14 residues. Deletions cut 6 bases from V and 4 bases from J, with 16 bases between. Germline CDR1 is MDHEN and CDR2 is SYDVKM. CDR3 DNA: TGTGCCAGCAGACCCTCCCTCCTGGGGTACGAGCAGTACTTC. Translating gives CASRPSLLGYEQYF.

This clonotype was counted only a few times. The V gene is TRBV15, the J gene TRBJ2-4, with 7 positions matching TRBD1. The CDR3 is made up of 15 amino acids. CDR1 and CDR2 from the germline V gene are LNHNV and YYDKDF (reference sequence). Losses at the gene ends were 3 bases for V and 8 bases for J; bases not matched to a gene: 10. The CDR3 loop reads CATSRGDSPGDIQYF. The DNA for the CDR3 is TGTGCCACCAGCAGGGGGGACAGTCCTGGGGACATTCAGTACTTC.

This clonotype was seen once. The junction departs from germline at one end; a sequencing error may be responsible. The rearrangement uses TRBV27 and TRBJ1-5; a possible D gene is TRBD1 (5 bases). CDR3 length: 15 residues. The germline gives CDR1 MNHEY, CDR2 SMNVEV (reference sequence). The CDR3 is CASSFGKGIGQTQHF. The CDR3 nucleotides are TGTGCCAGCAGTTTCGGGAAGGGGATAGGTCAGACCCAGCATTTT.

In the case of this clonotype: A far larger clone is a single base away, which makes a read error likely. V is TRBV6-4 and J is TRBJ1-2; D gene uncertain. The CDR3 extends over 13 amino acids. V shed 3 bases and J shed 2 bases, with 7 bases lying between them. CDR1 is MRHNA and CDR2 is SNTAGT in the germline V gene. In nucleotides, the CDR3 is TGTGCCAGCAGTGAACTGAGAAACTATGGCTACACCTTC. Protein: CASSELRNYGYTF.

This clonotype was observed at least ten times. The chain employs TRBV14 and TRBJ2-7, with 9 bases aligning to TRBD1. Losses at the gene ends were 3 bases for V and 0 bases for J; bases not matched to a gene: 12. CDR1 is SGHDN and CDR2 is FVKESK in the germline V gene. The CDR3 length is 18 residues. CDR3 region: CASSHLPGQGPSSYEQYF. As DNA, the CDR3 is TGTGCCAGCAGCCATTTACCGGGACAGGGTCCGAGCTCCTACGAGCAGTACTTC.

This clonotype was counted ten times or more. The V and J genes are TRBV7-3 and TRBJ2-7; TRBD1 agrees at 7 bases. V gave up 2 bases and J gave up 2 bases; unmatched junction bases: 9. The CDR3 extends over 16 amino acids. In germline, CDR1 is SGHTA, CDR2 FQGTGA. CDR3 nucleotides: TGTGCCAGCAGCTTAGATGATGGGACAGCGACCTACGAGCAGTACTTC. Translation gives CASSLDDGTATYEQYF.

This clonotype was recorded many times. The rearrangement links TRBV30 to TRBJ1-1, with D unclear. Germline V gives CDR1 GTSNPN, CDR2 SVGIG (reference sequence). V was clipped by 0 bases and J by 4 bases, with 9 bases between them. The CDR3 covers 13 residues. This chain's CDR3 is CAWSVHRGTEAFF. CDR3 bases: TGTGCCTGGAGTGTACACCGGGGCACTGAAGCTTTCTTT.

As concerns this clonotype: With a much larger clone just one base away, this may be a read error. The V and J genes are TRBV5-1 and TRBJ1-4; D gene unclear. CDR3 size: 14 residues. The germline V gene encodes CDR1 SGHRS and CDR2 YFSETQ. V was trimmed by 4 bases and J by 0 bases, leaving 7 bases between them. CDR3 nucleotide sequence: TGCGCCAGCAGCACGTGGGCAACTAATGAAAAACTGTTTTTT. Encoded protein: CASSTWATNEKLFF.

At least ten counts were recorded for this clonotype. The V call is TRBV28, the J call TRBJ2-1, with a tentative D call TRBD2 (6 bases). V was shortened by 6 bases and J by 3 bases, with 15 bases between the two germline ends. CDR3 length: 15 amino acids. Germline CDR1 and CDR2: MDHEN and SYDVKM. As DNA, the CDR3 is TGTGCCAGCAGCTTAGAAGGGACTTTCTACAATGAGCAGTTCTTC. This sequence encodes CASSLEGTFYNEQFF.

A remark on this clonotype: A read error likely explains this, since a far larger clone differs by one base. The chain is built from TRBV6-8 and TRBJ1-1; a possible D gene is TRBD1 (6 bases). The CDR3 contains 12 residues. The germline V gene encodes CDR1 MNHGY and CDR2 SAAAGT. As DNA, the CDR3 is TGTGTCAGTGGGTGGGGGGCAGCTGAAGCTTTCTTT. It encodes CVSGWGAAEAFF.